Listed below are T cell receptor beta chains from one sample, sequenced in a study of CD8 T cells in ankylosing spondylitis. TCRdb re-derived calls from the 5' RACE reads in MiXCR, one entry per CDR3 protein. Of roughly 300,000 distinct CDR3 sequences detected, roughly 8% appear once; the ten largest clones hold roughly 15%. Specimen: blood, either unsorted or a sorted T cell fraction (not recorded which). Every receptor here comes from a male donor with ankylosing spondylitis. The CDR3 runs from the conserved cysteine through the conserved F or W. A D gene is named only where the DNA matches it firmly. Expanded clones are given a class, and other clones once, few, many or no size at all.

cdr3_nt cdr3_aa v_call d_call clone_size j_call
TGTGCCAGCAGCCAAGGTGGGGCCCCGGCTGGAGAGACCCAGTACTTC CASSQGGAPAGETQYF TRBV3-1 - - TRBJ2-5
TGCAGCGTGCGAGGAAGGGGACGCTACACCTTC CSVRGRGRYTF TRBV29-1 - - TRBJ1-2
TGTGCCAGCAGCTTTGGTATCTATGGCTACACCTTC CASSFGIYGYTF TRBV12-1 - - TRBJ1-2
TGTGCCAGCAGTTCCCCGGTAGCGGGAGGCAGCTCTGGGGCCAACGTCCTGACTTTC CASSSPVAGGSSGANVLTF TRBV12-3/TRBV12-4 TRBD2 - TRBJ2-6
TGCAGCGTTGAATTCGCCTCTGGGGCCAACGTCCTGACTTTC CSVEFASGANVLTF TRBV29-1 - many TRBJ2-6
TGTGCCAGCAGTTACCTCAGGGGCACCGGGGAGCTGTTTTTT CASSYLRGTGELFF TRBV6-5 - many TRBJ2-2
TGTGCCAGCAGCAGTAGACAGGGGGCGGTTGAGCAGTTCTTC CASSSRQGAVEQFF TRBV11-1 TRBD1 - TRBJ2-1
TGCAGTACACTAGCGGGAGAGGTACGGTACAATGAGCAGTTCTTC CSTLAGEVRYNEQFF TRBV20-1 TRBD2 many TRBJ2-1
TGTGCCAGCCACCTCGGGAACGCGAACACCGGGGAGCTGTTTTTT CASHLGNANTGELFF TRBV11-2 - many TRBJ2-2
TGTGCCAGCAGTGAGGACTTTCCTTCTGGGGCCAACGTCCTGACTTTC CASSEDFPSGANVLTF TRBV2 - few TRBJ2-6
TGTGCCAGCAGTTACGTACAGGCAACTAATGAAAAACTGTTTTTT CASSYVQATNEKLFF TRBV6-5 - few TRBJ1-4
TGCAGTGCTAGCGGGAGGGGTGATACGCAGTATTTT CSASGRGDTQYF TRBV20-1 TRBD2 few TRBJ2-3
TGCGCCAGCAGCGTCCTAGCTGCAGATACGCAGTATTTT CASSVLAADTQYF TRBV5-1 - many TRBJ2-3
TGTGCCAGCAGCTCCTCCGGGGCACTTTACTACGAGCAGTACTTC CASSSSGALYYEQYF TRBV13 - - TRBJ2-7
TGTGCCAGCAGCTTCTGGACGGCGGGGCGCTACGAGCAGTACTTC CASSFWTAGRYEQYF TRBV11-2 - many TRBJ2-7
TGTGCCAGCAGCGAAGGACGGAACACTGAAGCTTTCTTT CASSEGRNTEAFF TRBV9 - many TRBJ1-1
TGCGCCAGCAGCAAGGAAGCGGACGTCTCTGGGGCCAACGTCCTGACTTTC CASSKEADVSGANVLTF TRBV5-1 - - TRBJ2-6
TGTGCCAGCAGCTTAAAAGGGATCCTAGGGTACTTC CASSLKGILGYF TRBV7-2 - few TRBJ2-5
TGTGCCAGCAGCTCTCAGGCAGGGGTGCCCTACGAGCAGTACTTC CASSSQAGVPYEQYF TRBV7-6 - - TRBJ2-7
TGTGCCAGCAGCTGGAGGAGCAGGGACGGGGGTAGCACAGATACGCAGTATTTT CASSWRSRDGGSTDTQYF TRBV5-5 - few TRBJ2-3
TGTGCCATCAGTGAGTCTGGGGAGACCCAGTACTTC CAISESGETQYF TRBV10-3 - many TRBJ2-5
TGCGCCAGCAGCCTACTACAGGGGGCTCTAGTTGGGGCCAACGTCCTGACTTTC CASSLLQGALVGANVLTF TRBV5-1 TRBD1 - TRBJ2-6
TGTGCCATCAAGAATCCAGGGGCTCAGCCCCAGCATTTT CAIKNPGAQPQHF TRBV10-3 - many TRBJ1-5
TGCCCCAGCAGCCAAGATTTTCATGGGGAGCAGTACTTC CPSSQDFHGEQYF TRBV4-1 - - TRBJ2-7
TGCGCCAGCAGCTCCCGCGCCGATGGGGAGACCCAGTACTTC CASSSRADGETQYF TRBV5-1 - - TRBJ2-5
TGTGCCAGCAGCAGATCCGTGGGACAGGGGGCCGATACGCAGTATTTT CASSRSVGQGADTQYF TRBV5-4 TRBD1 few TRBJ2-3
TGCAGACCCGGGACACCGAAAATCTACAATGAGCAGTTCTTC CRPGTPKIYNEQFF TRBV20-1 - - TRBJ2-1
TGTGCCAGCAGTTTAGACAGGGCTCTACCTCTCGCCGGGGAGCTGTTTTTT CASSLDRALPLAGELFF TRBV12-3/TRBV12-4 - many TRBJ2-2
TGCGCCAGCAGCTTGGGGTCTAGCGGGAACACAGATACGCAGTATTTT CASSLGSSGNTDTQYF TRBV5-1 TRBD2 - TRBJ2-3
TGCAGCGGACGGCTGCTTGGAGACAATGAGCAGTTCTTC CSGRLLGDNEQFF TRBV29-1 - many TRBJ2-1
TGTGCCAGCTCACGAAGGGGCAGCGTCCAATACAATGAGCAGTTCTTC CASSRRGSVQYNEQFF TRBV18 - - TRBJ2-1
TGCAGCGTTTCAGACAATGAGCAGTTCTTC CSVSDNEQFF TRBV29-1 - many TRBJ2-1
TGTGCCAGCAGCCCCTCTGGATGGGAGACCCAGTACTTC CASSPSGWETQYF TRBV3-1 - - TRBJ2-5
TGTGCCAGCAGCCGCCGATGGGCCTACGAGCAGTACTTC CASSRRWAYEQYF TRBV28 - many TRBJ2-7
TGTGCCAGCAGCTTGGAGGGGGGCCACAATCAGCCCCAGCATTTT CASSLEGGHNQPQHF TRBV5-5 - - TRBJ1-5
TGTGCCAGTAGTATCCGACTGGCTAGCCTCCCGAGTGAGCAGTTCTTC CASSIRLASLPSEQFF TRBV19 - - TRBJ2-1
TGTGCCATCAGGGGGACTAGCGGGAGGGATAGCACAGATACGCAGTATTTT CAIRGTSGRDSTDTQYF TRBV10-3 TRBD2 few TRBJ2-3
TGTGCCAGCTCACCACCGGGGACCGCCGCGGGGCAGTTCTTC CASSPPGTAAGQFF TRBV18 - few TRBJ2-1